The rows below give T cell receptor beta chains drawn from one sample of a study of blood T cell repertoires in COVID-19. The protocol was immunoSEQ multiplex PCR, while the TCRdb copy is restricted to in-frame clones and leaves out a portion. Of about 140,000 clones in the sample, around 83% are singletons; the top ten hold roughly 8.7%. The sample taken for sequencing was peripheral blood. These receptors were obtained from a woman aged 55-70 years with acute or convalescent COVID-19. Each CDR3 is given with its conserved first and last residue. The D gene is left open where the match is weak. Some rows mark clone size as missing; the rest say once, few, many or name a class of expanded clone.

TRBJ2-7 once TRBV11-3 - TGTGCCAGCAGCTTAGGGGGCCGATACGAGCAGTACTTC CASSLGGRYEQYF
TRBJ2-7 - TRBV19 - TGTGCCAGTAGTGTACTCCGGGGGGCCGCCTACGAGCAGTACTTC CASSVLRGAAYEQYF
TRBJ1-2 once TRBV28 TRBD1 TGTGCCAGCAGTTTCCGGACAGGTATAATCATAGGCTACACCTTC CASSFRTGIIIGYTF
TRBJ2-7 - TRBV24-1 - TGTGCCACCAGTGGAAGCCGCGGACAGACTGACGAGCAGTACTTC CATSGSRGQTDEQYF
TRBJ1-3 - TRBV9 TRBD1 TGTGCCAGCAGCGCGACAGGGAGTGGAAACACCATATATTTT CASSATGSGNTIYF
TRBJ1-1 - TRBV11-2 - TGTGCCAGCAGCCCCCCGGGGACACCCAACACTGAAGCTTTCTTT CASSPPGTPNTEAFF
TRBJ1-2 - TRBV15 - TGTGCCACCAGCAGAGATCCGGCTAACTATGGCTACACCTTC CATSRDPANYGYTF
TRBJ1-1 - TRBV6-2/TRBV6-3 TRBD1 TGTGCCAGCAGCCCCCATCCCGACAGGGGACTGACCCAAATGAACACTGAAGCTTTCTTT CASSPHPDRGLTQMNTEAFF
TRBJ1-2 - TRBV6-5 TRBD1 TGTGCCAGCAGTTACCTAGGGACAGGTGATGGGTATGGCTACACCTTC CASSYLGTGDGYGYTF
TRBJ2-3 - TRBV27 - TGTGCCAGCAGTTTATTAGCGACGCGGGGCGGGAATCGAGATACGCAGTATTTT CASSLLATRGGNRDTQYF
TRBJ1-1 - TRBV9 TRBD1 TGTGCCAGCAGCGTAGGGGACAGGGGCTGGAACACTGAAGCTTTCTTT CASSVGDRGWNTEAFF
TRBJ2-3 - TRBV18 TRBD2 TGTGCCAGCTCACTCCTCGATCCGGGGGGGACAGATACGCAGTATTTT CASSLLDPGGTDTQYF
TRBJ2-1 - TRBV7-6 TRBD1 TGTGCCAGCAGCCTAGAGGACAGGTACAATGAGCAGTTCTTC CASSLEDRYNEQFF
TRBJ1-6 - TRBV11-2 - TGTGCCAGCAGCTTAGCGCGGGGGTCACCCCTCCACTTT CASSLARGSPLHF
TRBJ1-3 few TRBV7-6 TRBD1 TGTGCCAGCAGCTTAGCCGCCATGGTGACAGGGCGGGTCGACACCATATATTTT CASSLAAMVTGRVDTIYF
TRBJ1-3 - TRBV28 TRBD1 TGTGCCAGCAGTTTATACCCCCCGGGACAGCAGGGAAACACCATATATTTT CASSLYPPGQQGNTIYF
TRBJ2-7 - TRBV6-5 TRBD1 TGTGCCAGCAGGGGGACAGGGGATAGGTTATACGAGCAGTACTTC CASRGTGDRLYEQYF
TRBJ1-2 - TRBV6-5 - TGTGCCAGCAGATTCCTAGATGGCTACACCTTC CASRFLDGYTF
TRBJ1-5 few TRBV7-3 - TGTGCCAGCAGCCTCCGCGCAGGACAGTATAGCAATCAGCCCCAGCATTTT CASSLRAGQYSNQPQHF
TRBJ2-6 once TRBV6-4 - TGTGCCAGCAGTGACTCCCAGGGGGGGGCCAACGTCCTGACTTTC CASSDSQGGANVLTF
TRBJ1-5 - TRBV30 - TGTGCCTGGAGTGCAAATAGCAATCAGCCCCAGCATTTT CAWSANSNQPQHF
TRBJ2-3 - TRBV20-1 TRBD2 TGCAGTGCTAGTTCCTGGACTAGCGGGGGGGAGGCAGATACGCAGTATTTT CSASSWTSGGEADTQYF
TRBJ1-2 - TRBV6-1 - TGTGCCAGCAGTGAATACAGCGAGGGCTATGGCTACACCTTC CASSEYSEGYGYTF
TRBJ2-1 few TRBV29-1 TRBD2 TGCAGCGTTGATACGGGGGGGCCGGATGAGCAGTTCTTC CSVDTGGPDEQFF
TRBJ1-1 - TRBV5-4 - TGTGCCAGCCAAGCCAACAGGGAGTGGAACACTGAAGCTTTCTTT CASQANREWNTEAFF
TRBJ1-1 once TRBV2 - TGTGCCAGCAGTGCCTATCGGGTCCTAGGGGCTGAAGCTTTCTTT CASSAYRVLGAEAFF
TRBJ2-5 - TRBV7-6 TRBD1 TGTGCCAGCAGCTTAGGGACAGGGGCAGAGACCCAGTACTTC CASSLGTGAETQYF
TRBJ2-7 - TRBV28 TRBD2 TGTGCCAGCCGGGGGGGCGGAAGATCCTACGAGCAGTACTTC CASRGGGRSYEQYF
TRBJ1-2 - TRBV5-6 TRBD1 TGTGCCAGCAGCTTGGGGGCAGGGGGCGCTAACTATGGCTACACCTTC CASSLGAGGANYGYTF
TRBJ1-2 - TRBV15 - TGTGCCACCAGCACCTACCTACGGGGTCTAAACTATGGCTACACCTTC CATSTYLRGLNYGYTF
TRBJ2-2 many TRBV7-8 - TGTGCCAGCAGCTTAGGGTGGAGACGGGAGCTGTTTTTT CASSLGWRRELFF
TRBJ2-1 - TRBV5-5 - TGTGCCAGCAGCTTCTCCAGCCAAACAGGGAGCTCCTACAATGAGCAGTTCTTC CASSFSSQTGSSYNEQFF
TRBJ2-1 - TRBV30 TRBD2 TGTGCCTGGAGATTAGCGGGGGCCTTGTGGTACAATGAGCAGTTCTTC CAWRLAGALWYNEQFF
TRBJ2-3 - TRBV4-3 - TGCGCCAGCAGCGCACTTTCCACAGATACGCAGTATTTT CASSALSTDTQYF
TRBJ2-2 few TRBV24-1 TRBD2 TGTGCCACCAGTGACCCGGGACTAGCGGGGGCTAAACGCTCAAGGGAGCTGTTTTTT CATSDPGLAGAKRSRELFF
TRBJ2-5 - TRBV7-9 TRBD2 TGTGCCAGCAGTTTCAGGGGACTAGCACAAGAGACCCAGTACTTC CASSFRGLAQETQYF
TRBJ1-5 - TRBV10-3 - TGTGCCAGTGGCTCAGAGGGGGGGGGCAATCAGCCCCAGCATTTT CASGSEGGGNQPQHF
TRBJ2-3 once TRBV7-3 TRBD2 TGTGCCAGCAGCTACGCGGGGGGGCGTAGCACAGATACGCAGTATTTT CASSYAGGRSTDTQYF
TRBJ2-1 - TRBV7-3 - TGTGCCAGCAGCCCCCTGGGGGGGGCTGAGCAGTTCTTC CASSPLGGAEQFF
TRBJ2-7 few TRBV5-1 TRBD1 TGCGCCAGCAGCCCGACGACAGGGTTCAACGAGCAGTACTTC CASSPTTGFNEQYF
TRBJ1-2 few TRBV6-2/TRBV6-3 - TGTGCCAGCAGTTATGCGGGGGGCTCCGACGGCTACACCTTC CASSYAGGSDGYTF
TRBJ2-1 - TRBV30 - TGTGCCTGGACAGGGGGGCCCTACAATGAGCAGTTCTTC CAWTGGPYNEQFF
TRBJ1-1 - TRBV6-4 - TGTGCCAGCATCGGATCCACAGGGCCCCAAGGCGCTGAAGCTTTCTTT CASIGSTGPQGAEAFF
TRBJ1-3 - TRBV5-1 - TGCGCCAGCAGCTTGGCAGGGACAACTTTGGGAAACACCATATATTTT CASSLAGTTLGNTIYF
TRBJ2-7 - TRBV6-5 - TGTGCCAGCAGTTACTCGGTTGGGGCCAGCTACGAGCAGTACTTC CASSYSVGASYEQYF